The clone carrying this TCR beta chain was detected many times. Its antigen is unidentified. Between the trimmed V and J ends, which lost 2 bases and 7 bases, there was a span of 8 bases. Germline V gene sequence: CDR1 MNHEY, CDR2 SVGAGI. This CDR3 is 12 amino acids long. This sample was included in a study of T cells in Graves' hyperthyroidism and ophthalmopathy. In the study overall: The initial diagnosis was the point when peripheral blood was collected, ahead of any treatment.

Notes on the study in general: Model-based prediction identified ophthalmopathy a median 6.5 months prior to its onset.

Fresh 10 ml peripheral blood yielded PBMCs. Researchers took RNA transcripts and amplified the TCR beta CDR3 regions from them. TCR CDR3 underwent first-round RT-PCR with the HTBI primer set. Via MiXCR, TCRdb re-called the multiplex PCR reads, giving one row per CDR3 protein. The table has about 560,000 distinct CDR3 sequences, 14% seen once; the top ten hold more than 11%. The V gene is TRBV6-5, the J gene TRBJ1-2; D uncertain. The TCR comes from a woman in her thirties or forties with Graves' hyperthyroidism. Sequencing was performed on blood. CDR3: CASSYREGGYTF. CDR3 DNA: TGTGCCAGCAGTTACAGGGAGGGTGGCTACACCTTC.